This TCR beta chain was found in a study of blood T cell repertoires in COVID-19. Trimming shortened V by 2 bases and J by 4 bases, and 9 bases separated the two germline ends. Germline CDR1 MNHNS, CDR2 SASEGT. The CDR3 runs 14 residues. Sequencing used immunoSEQ multiplex PCR; TCRdb keeps in-frame clones, though not all of them. In the table there are roughly 290,000 clones, more than 80% of which are singletons. The Seattle site enrolled patients during active infection and followed them longitudinally. The J gene is TRBJ1-5, the V gene TRBV6-1, with D possibly being TRBD1 (6 bases). The TCR was taken from a woman in her thirties with COVID-19, enrolled during active disease. Sequencing was carried out using peripheral blood. The CDR3 DNA reads as TGTGCCAGCAGTGAAACAGGGATTAATCAGCCCCAGCATTTT. It is translated as CASSETGINQPQHF.